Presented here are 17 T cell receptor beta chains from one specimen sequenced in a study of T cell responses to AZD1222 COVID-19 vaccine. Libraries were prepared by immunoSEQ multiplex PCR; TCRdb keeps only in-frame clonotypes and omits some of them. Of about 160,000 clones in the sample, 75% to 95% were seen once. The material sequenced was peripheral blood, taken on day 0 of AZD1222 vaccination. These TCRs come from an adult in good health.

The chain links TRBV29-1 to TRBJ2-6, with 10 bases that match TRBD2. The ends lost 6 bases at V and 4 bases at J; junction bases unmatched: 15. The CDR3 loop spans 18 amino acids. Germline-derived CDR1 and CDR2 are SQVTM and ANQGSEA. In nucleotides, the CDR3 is TGCAGCGTCCTGGGAGGGACTAGCGCGGCCGGGGGGGCCAACGTCCTGACTTTC. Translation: CSVLGGTSAAGGANVLTF.

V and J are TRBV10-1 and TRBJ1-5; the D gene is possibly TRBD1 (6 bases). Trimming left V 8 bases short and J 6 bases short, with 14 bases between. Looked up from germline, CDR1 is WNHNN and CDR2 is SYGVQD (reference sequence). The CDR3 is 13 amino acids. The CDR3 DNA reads TGCGCCAGCTCCAGGGGAGGTGGTCAGCCCCAGCATTTT. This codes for CASSRGGGQPQHF.

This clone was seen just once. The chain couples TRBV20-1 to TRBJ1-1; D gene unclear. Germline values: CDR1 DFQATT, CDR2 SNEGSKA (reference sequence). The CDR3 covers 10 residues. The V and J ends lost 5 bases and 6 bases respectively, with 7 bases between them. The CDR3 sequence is CSAATAEAFF. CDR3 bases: TGCAGTGCTGCGACGGCTGAAGCTTTCTTT.

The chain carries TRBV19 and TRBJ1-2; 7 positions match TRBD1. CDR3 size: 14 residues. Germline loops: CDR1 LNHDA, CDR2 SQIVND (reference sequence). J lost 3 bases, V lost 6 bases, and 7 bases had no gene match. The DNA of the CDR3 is TGTGCCAGTAGCCCGACAGGGAGAGACTATGGCTACACCTTC. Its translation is CASSPTGRDYGYTF. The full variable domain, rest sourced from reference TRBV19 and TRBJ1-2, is DGGITQSPKYLFRKEGQNVTLSCEQNLNHDAMYWYRQDPGQGLRLIYYSQIVNDFQKGDIAEGYSVSREKKESFPLTVTSAQKNPTAFYLCASSPTGRDYGYTFGSGTRLTVV.

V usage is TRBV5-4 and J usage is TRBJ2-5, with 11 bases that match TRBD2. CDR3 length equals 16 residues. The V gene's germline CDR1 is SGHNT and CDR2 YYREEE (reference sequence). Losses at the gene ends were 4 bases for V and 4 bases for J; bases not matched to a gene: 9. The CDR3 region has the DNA TGTGCCAGCAGCCCACGGGGTAGCGGGAGGGTAGAGACCCAGTACTTC. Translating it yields CASSPRGSGRVETQYF. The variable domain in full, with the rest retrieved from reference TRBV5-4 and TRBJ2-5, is ETGVTQSPTHLIKTRGQQVTLRCSSQSGHNTVSWYQQALGQGPQFIFQYYREEENGRGNFPPRFSGLQFPNYSSELNVNALELDDSALYLCASSPRGSGRVETQYFGPGTRLLVL.

CDR3 sequence: CASSVNGQHDYQPQHF. CDR3 in DNA: TGTGCCAGCAGCGTAAACGGACAGCACGATTATCAGCCCCAGCATTTT. The chain carries TRBV7-8 and TRBJ1-5, with D possibly being TRBD1 (6 bases). V was pared by 5 bases and J by 5 bases, with 19 bases between. The CDR3 has 16 amino acids. Germline values: CDR1 SGHVS, CDR2 FQNEAQ.

The CDR3: CASKGGALPDQYF. The CDR3 DNA reads as TGTGCCAGTAAAGGCGGGGCTTTACCCGACCAGTACTTC. The V gene is TRBV19, the J gene TRBJ2-7, with a tentative D call TRBD2 (6 bases). CDR1 LNHDA and CDR2 SQIVND come from the germline V gene (reference sequence). Trimming cost V 7 bases and J 10 bases, with 20 bases left between them. The CDR3 consists of 13 residues.

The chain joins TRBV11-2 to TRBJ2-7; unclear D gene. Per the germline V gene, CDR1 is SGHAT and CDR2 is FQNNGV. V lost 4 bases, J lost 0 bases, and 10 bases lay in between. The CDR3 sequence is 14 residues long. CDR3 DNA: TGTGCCAGCAGCTCACAGCTTTACTCCTACGAGCAGTACTTC. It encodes CASSSQLYSYEQYF.

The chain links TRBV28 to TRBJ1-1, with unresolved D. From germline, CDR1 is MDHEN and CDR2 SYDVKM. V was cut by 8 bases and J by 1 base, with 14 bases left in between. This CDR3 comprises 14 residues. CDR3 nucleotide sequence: TGTGCCAGCGTCCCGGGAAGTGAGAACACTGAAGCTTTCTTT. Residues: CASVPGSENTEAFF.

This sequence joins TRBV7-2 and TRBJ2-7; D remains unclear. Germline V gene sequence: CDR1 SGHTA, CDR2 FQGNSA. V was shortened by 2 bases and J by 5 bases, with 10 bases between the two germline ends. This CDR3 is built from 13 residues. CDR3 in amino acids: CASSLTGRNEQYF. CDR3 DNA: TGTGCCAGCAGCTTAACGGGCCGCAACGAGCAGTACTTC.

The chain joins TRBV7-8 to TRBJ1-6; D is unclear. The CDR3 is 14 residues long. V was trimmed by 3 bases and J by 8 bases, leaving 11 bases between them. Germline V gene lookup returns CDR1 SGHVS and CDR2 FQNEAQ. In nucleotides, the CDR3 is TGTGCCAGCAGCTTTACGCCCCATGATTCACCCCTCCACTTT. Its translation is CASSFTPHDSPLHF. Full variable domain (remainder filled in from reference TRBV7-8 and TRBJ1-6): GAGVSQSPRYKVAKRGQDVALRCDPISGHVSLFWYQQALGQGPEFLTYFQNEAQLDKSGLPSDRFFAERPEGSVSTLKIQRTQQEDSAVYLCASSFTPHDSPLHFGNGTRLTVT.

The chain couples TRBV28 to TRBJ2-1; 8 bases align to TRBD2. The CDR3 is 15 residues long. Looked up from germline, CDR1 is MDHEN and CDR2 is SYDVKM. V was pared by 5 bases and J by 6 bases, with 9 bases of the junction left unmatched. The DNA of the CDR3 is TGTGCCAGCAGTGGAGCGGGAGTCGGGCTCAATGAGCAGTTCTTC. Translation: CASSGAGVGLNEQFF. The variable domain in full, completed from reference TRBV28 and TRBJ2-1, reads DVKVTQSSRYLVKRTGEKVFLECVQDMDHENMFWYRQDPGLGLRLIYFSYDVKMKEKGDIPEGYSVSREKKERFSLILESASTNQTSMYLCASSGAGVGLNEQFFGPGTRLTVL.

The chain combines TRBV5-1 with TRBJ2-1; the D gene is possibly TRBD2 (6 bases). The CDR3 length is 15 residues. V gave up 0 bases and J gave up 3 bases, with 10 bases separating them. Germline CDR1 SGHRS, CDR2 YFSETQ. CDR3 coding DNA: TGCGCCAGCAGCTTGGTTACCGGGAGCTACAATGAGCAGTTCTTC. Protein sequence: CASSLVTGSYNEQFF. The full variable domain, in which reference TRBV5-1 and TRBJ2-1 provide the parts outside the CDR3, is KAGVTQTPRYLIKTRGQQVTLSCSPISGHRSVSWYQQTPGQGLQFLFEYFSETQRNKGNFPGRFSGRQFSNSRSEMNVSTLELGDSALYLCASSLVTGSYNEQFFGPGTRLTVL.

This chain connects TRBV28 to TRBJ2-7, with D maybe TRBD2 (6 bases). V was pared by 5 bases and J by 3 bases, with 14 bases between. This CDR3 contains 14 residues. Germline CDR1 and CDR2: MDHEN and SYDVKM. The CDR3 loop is CASSGEDKNYEQYF. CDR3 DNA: TGTGCCAGCAGTGGGGAGGACAAGAACTACGAGCAGTACTTC.

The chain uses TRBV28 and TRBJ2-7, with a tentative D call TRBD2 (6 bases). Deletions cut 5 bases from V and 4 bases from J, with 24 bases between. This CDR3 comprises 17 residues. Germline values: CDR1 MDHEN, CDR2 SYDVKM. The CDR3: CASSTRTEANGGYEQYF. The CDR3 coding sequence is TGTGCCAGCAGTACAAGGACTGAGGCCAACGGGGGATACGAGCAGTACTTC.

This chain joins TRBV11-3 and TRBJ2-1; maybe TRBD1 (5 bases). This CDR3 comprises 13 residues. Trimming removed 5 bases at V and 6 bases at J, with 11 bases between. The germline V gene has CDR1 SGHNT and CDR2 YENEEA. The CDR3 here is CASSMDTINEQFF. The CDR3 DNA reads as TGTGCCAGCAGCATGGACACTATCAATGAGCAGTTCTTC.

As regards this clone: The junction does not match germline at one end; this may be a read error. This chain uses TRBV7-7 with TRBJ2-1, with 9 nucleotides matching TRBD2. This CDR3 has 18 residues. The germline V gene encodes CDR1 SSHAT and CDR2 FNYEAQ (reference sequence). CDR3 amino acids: CASSLEAGGGSSYNEQFF. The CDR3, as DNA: TGTGCTAGCAGCTTAGAGGCGGGAGGGGGGAGCTCCTACAATGAGCAGTTCTTC.